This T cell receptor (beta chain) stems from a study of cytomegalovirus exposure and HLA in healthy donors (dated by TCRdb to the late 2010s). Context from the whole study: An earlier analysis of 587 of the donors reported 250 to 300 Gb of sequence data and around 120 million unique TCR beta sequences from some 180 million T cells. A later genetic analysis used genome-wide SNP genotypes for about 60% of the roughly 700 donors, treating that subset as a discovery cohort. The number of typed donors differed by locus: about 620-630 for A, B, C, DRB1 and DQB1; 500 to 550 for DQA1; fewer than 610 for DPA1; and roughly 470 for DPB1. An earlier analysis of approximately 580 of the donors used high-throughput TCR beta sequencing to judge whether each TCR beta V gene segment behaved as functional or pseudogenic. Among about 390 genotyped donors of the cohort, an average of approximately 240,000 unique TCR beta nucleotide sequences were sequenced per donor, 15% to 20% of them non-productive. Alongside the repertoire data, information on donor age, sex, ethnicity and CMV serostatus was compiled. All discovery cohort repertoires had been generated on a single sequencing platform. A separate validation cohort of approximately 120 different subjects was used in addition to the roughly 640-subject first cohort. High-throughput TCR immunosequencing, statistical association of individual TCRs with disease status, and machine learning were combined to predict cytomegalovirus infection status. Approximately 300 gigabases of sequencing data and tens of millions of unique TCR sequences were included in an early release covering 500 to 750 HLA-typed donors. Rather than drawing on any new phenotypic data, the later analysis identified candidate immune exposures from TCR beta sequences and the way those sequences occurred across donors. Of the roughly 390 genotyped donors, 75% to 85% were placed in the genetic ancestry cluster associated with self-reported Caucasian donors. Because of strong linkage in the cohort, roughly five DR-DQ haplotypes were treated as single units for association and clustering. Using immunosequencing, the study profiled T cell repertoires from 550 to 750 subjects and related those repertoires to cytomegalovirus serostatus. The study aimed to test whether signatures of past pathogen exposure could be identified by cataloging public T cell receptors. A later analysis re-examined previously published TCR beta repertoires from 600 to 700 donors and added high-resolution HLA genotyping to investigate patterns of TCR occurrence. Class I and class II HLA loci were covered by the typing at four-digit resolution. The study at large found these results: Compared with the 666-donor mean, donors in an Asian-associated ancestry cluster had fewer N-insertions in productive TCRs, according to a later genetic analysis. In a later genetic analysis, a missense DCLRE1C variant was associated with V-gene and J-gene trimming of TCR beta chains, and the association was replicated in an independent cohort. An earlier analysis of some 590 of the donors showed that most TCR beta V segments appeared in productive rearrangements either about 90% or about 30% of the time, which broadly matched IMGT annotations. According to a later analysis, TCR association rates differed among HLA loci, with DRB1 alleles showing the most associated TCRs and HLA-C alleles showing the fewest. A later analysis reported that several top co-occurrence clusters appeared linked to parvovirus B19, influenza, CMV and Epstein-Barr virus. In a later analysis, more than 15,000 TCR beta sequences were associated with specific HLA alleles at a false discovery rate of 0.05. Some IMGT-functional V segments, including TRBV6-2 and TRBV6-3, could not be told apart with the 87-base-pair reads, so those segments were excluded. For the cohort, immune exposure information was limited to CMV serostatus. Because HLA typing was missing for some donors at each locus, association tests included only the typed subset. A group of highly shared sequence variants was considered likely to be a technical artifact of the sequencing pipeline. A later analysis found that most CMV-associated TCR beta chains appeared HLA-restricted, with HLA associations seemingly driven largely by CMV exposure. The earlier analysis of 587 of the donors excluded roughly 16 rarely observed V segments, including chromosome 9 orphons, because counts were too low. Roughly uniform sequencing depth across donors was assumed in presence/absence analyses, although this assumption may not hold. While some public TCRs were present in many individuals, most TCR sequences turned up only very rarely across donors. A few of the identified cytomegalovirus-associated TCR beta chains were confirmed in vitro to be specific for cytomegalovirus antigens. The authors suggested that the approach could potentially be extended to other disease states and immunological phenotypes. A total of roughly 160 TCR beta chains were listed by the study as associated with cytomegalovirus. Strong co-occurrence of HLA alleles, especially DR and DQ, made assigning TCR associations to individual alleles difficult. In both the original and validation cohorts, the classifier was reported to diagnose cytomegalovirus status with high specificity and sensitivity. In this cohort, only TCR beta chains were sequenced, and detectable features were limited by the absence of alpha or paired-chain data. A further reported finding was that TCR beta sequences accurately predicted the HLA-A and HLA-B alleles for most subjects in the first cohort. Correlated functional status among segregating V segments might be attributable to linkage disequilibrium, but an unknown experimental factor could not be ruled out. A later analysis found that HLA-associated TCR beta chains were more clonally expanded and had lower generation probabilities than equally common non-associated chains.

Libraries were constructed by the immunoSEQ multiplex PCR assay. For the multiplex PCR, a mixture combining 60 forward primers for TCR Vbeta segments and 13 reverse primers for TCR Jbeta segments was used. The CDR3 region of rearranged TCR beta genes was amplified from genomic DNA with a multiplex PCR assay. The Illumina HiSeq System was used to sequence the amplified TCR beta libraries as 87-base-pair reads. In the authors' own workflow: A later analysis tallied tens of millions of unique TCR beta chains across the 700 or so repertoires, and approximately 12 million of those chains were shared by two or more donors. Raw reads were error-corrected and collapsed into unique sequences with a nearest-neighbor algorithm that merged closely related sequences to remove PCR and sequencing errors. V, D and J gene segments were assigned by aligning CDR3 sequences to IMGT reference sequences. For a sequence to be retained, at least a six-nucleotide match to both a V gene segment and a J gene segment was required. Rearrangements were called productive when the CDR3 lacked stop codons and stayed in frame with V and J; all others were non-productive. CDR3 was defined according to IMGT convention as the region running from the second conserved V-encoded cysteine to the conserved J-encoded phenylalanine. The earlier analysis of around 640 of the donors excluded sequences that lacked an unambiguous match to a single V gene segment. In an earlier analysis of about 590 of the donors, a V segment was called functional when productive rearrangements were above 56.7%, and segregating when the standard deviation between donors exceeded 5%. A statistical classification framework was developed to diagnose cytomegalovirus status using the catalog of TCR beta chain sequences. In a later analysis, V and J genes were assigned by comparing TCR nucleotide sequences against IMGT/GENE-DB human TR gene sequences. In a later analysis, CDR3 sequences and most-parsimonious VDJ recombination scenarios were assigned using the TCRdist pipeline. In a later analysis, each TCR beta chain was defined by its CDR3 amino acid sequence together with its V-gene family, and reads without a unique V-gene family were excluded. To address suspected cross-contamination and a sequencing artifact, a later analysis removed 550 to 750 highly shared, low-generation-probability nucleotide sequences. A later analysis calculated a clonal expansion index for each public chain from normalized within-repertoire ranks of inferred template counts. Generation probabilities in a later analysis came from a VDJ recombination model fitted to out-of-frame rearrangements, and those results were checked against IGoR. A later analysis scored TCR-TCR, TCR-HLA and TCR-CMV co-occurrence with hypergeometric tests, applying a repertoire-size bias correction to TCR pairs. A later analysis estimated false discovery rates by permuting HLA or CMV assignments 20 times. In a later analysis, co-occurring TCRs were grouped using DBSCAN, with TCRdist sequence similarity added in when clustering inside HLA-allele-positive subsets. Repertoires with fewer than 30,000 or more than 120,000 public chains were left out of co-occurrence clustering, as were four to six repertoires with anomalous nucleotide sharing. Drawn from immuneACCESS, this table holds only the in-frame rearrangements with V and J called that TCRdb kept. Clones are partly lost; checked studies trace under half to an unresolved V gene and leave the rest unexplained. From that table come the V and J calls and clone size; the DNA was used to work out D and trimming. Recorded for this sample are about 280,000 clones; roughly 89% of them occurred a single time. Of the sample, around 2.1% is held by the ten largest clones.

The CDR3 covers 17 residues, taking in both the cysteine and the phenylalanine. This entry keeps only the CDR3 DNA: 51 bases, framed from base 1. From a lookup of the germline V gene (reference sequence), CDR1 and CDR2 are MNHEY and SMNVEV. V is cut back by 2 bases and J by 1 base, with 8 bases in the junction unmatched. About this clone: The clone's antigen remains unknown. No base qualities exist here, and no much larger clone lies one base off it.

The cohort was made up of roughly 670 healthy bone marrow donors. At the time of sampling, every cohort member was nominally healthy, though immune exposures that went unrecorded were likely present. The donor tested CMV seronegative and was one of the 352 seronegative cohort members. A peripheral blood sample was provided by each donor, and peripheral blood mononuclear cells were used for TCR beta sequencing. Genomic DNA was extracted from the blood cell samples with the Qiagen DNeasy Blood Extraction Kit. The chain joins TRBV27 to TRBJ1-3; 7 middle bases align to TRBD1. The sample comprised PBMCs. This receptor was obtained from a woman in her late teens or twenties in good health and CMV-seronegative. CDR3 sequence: CASSLTGEYSSGNTIYF. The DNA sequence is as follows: TGTGCCAGCAGTTTAACAGGGGAGTATTCGTCTGGAAACACCATATATTTT.